This TCR beta chain was identified during a study of vaccination effects on CD4 cells after COVID-19. About the study: Following the second dose by a median of 72 days, the post-vaccine samples were obtained.

Only in-frame clones appear in the TCRdb table, and some are missing; sequencing was by immunoSEQ multiplex PCR. The sample includes about 61,000 clones, around 73% of them seen just once. This clone was detected only a few times. Its target is not known. Expansion of antigen-specific CD4+ T cells with viral peptide pools was carried out by the ViraFEST assay before sequencing. CD4+ T cells were isolated after less than 12 days of culture. Each participant was given two doses of one vaccine (BNT162b2 or mRNA-1273). Germline CDR1 is MDHEN and CDR2 is SYDVKM. CDR3 size: 12 residues. Trimming removed 8 bases from V and 4 bases from J, with 9 bases in between.

Sequences were derived from CD4+ T cells from PBMCs cultured with HCoV-229E spike peptides, sampled after COVID-19 vaccination. This sequence was found in a human donor who received a COVID-19 vaccine. The genes are TRBV28 and TRBJ2-1; possibly TRBD2 for D (6 bases). CDR3 nucleotides: TGTGCCAGCGGGGGGTCTTACAATGAGCAGTTCTTC. It encodes CASGGSYNEQFF.